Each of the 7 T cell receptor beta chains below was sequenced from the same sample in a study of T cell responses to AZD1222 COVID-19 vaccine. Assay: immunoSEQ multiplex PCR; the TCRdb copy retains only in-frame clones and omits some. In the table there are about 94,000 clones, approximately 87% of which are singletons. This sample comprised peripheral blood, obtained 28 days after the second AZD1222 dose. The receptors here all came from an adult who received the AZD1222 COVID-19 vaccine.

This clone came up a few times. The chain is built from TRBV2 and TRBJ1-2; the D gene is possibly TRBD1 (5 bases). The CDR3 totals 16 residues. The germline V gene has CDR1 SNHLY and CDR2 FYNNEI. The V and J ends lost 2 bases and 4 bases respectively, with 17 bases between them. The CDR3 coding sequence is TGTGCCAGCAGTGAATGGGCAGGGCTTGGGAGCTATGGCTACACCTTC. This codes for CASSEWAGLGSYGYTF.

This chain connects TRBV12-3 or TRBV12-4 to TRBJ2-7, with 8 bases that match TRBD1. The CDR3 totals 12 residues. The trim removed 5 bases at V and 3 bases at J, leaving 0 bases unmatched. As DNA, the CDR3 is TGTGCCAGCAGTGGACAGGGCTACGAGCAGTACTTC. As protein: CASSGQGYEQYF.

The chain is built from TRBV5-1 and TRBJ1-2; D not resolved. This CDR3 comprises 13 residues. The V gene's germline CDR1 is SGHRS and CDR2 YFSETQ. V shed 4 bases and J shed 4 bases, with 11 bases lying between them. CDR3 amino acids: CASSLQEVYGYTF. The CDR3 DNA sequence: TGCGCCAGCAGCCTGCAGGAGGTCTATGGCTACACCTTC.

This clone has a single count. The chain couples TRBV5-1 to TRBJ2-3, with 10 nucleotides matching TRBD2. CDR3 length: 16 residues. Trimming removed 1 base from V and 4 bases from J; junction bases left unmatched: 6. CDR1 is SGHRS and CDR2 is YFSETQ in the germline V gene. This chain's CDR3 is CASSLLTSGISDTQYF. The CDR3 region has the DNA TGCGCCAGCAGCTTGCTTACTAGCGGGATTTCAGATACGCAGTATTTT.

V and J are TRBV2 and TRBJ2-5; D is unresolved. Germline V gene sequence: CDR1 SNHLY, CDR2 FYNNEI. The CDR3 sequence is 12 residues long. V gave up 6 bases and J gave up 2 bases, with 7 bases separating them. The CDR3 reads CASRYEQETQYF. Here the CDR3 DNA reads TGTGCCAGCAGATACGAGCAAGAGACCCAGTACTTC.

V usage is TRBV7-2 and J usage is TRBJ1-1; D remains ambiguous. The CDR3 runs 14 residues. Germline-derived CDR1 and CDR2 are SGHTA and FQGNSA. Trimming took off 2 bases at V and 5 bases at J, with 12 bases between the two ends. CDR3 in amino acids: CASSLSVRGTEAFF. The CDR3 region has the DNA TGTGCCAGCAGCTTATCAGTTCGGGGAACTGAAGCTTTCTTT.

This CDR3 reads CASSLANQFNEKLFF. The DNA of the CDR3 is TGCGCCAGCAGCTTGGCGAACCAATTTAATGAAAAACTGTTTTTT. The chain couples TRBV5-1 to TRBJ1-4; D is undetermined. The CDR3 spans 15 residues. V lost 0 bases and J 4 bases, leaving 10 bases between the germline ends. Per the germline V gene, CDR1 is SGHRS and CDR2 is YFSETQ. Looking up the rest from reference TRBV5-1 and TRBJ1-4 gives the full variable domain: KAGVTQTPRYLIKTRGQQVTLSCSPISGHRSVSWYQQTPGQGLQFLFEYFSETQRNKGNFPGRFSGRQFSNSRSEMNVSTLELGDSALYLCASSLANQFNEKLFFGSGTQLSVL.